This T cell receptor (beta chain) originates from a study of shared clonotypes between healthy human individuals. Overall study findings and caveats: Researchers found naive subsets generally carried larger estimated richness than memory subsets.

It was CD45RO-negative cells, positively selected for CCR7, that made up naive CD8 cells, with terminally differentiated effector memory CD45RA+ cells excluded. Donors comprised healthy HIV-negative adults lacking recent acute infections or vaccinations. V was trimmed by 1 base and J by 3 bases, leaving 10 bases between them. CDR1 is SGHNT and CDR2 is YYREEE in the germline V gene (reference sequence). The CDR3 sequence is 14 residues long. This clone was seen a few times. What it binds is not known. Sequencing was performed with immunoSEQ multiplex PCR; in TCRdb, only in-frame clones are kept and a portion is missing. The sample consists of around 2,100,000 clones, about 95% of them appearing once.

The chain uses TRBV5-4 and TRBJ1-1, with D unclear. Sequencing used naive CD8+ T cells sorted from blood. The source is a man between 18 and 35 years old in good health. The CDR3 nucleotides read TGTGCCAGCAGCTTGTCCGAGGGATACACTGAAGCTTTCTTT. Translated, it gives CASSLSEGYTEAFF.